These T cell receptor beta chains were read from a single sample in a study of shared clonotypes between healthy human individuals. Using immunoSEQ multiplex PCR, the repertoire was profiled, and TCRdb retains in-frame clones only, with some absent. In the table there are fewer than 3 million clones, around 93% of which are singletons. Sequencing was carried out using naive CD4+ T cells from PBMCs. Receptor source: a man aged 18-30 years in good health. Some clones in this sample may be carry-over from other donors' samples. The CDR3 runs from the conserved cysteine through the conserved F or W. The D gene is left open where the match is weak. Some rows have no size entry. The others give once, few or many, or a class for an expanded clone.

TRBJ1-1 | TRBV27 | . | few | TGTGCCAGCAGTCCGCGGTACATTCCGGCCTGGGCAGCTTTCTTT | CASSPRYIPAWAAFF
TRBJ1-2 | TRBV18 | . | . | TGTGCCAGCTATGACAGCAGCTCCTATGGCTACACCTTC | CASYDSSSYGYTF
TRBJ1-2 | TRBV5-1 | . | few | TGCGCCAGCAGCTTGGGGCAGCTCTATGGCTACACCTTC | CASSLGQLYGYTF
TRBJ2-7 | TRBV7-2 | . | . | TGTGCCAGCAGCGTCACTCTTCCCTACGAGCAGTACTTC | CASSVTLPYEQYF
TRBJ2-5 | TRBV5-1 | . | . | TGCGCCAGCAGCTTGTCGACAGTAGGCCAAGAGACCCAGTACTTC | CASSLSTVGQETQYF
TRBJ1-4 | TRBV5-1 | TRBD1 | . | TGCGCCAGCAGCTGGGGGACAGCCGAGGACGAAAAACTGTTTTTT | CASSWGTAEDEKLFF
TRBJ1-1 | TRBV7-3 | TRBD1 | once | TGTGCCAGCAGCTCCCCGGGCAGGGGGCAAGGTACTGAAGCTTTCTTT | CASSSPGRGQGTEAFF
TRBJ2-3 | TRBV27 | . | . | TGTGCCAGCAGTTCAGGACGGGATAGCACAGATACGCAGTATTTT | CASSSGRDSTDTQYF
TRBJ1-1 | TRBV18 | . | . | TGTGCCAGCTCCCAGGGAGGGTACACTGAAGCTTTCTTT | CASSQGGYTEAFF
TRBJ2-5 | TRBV6-5 | . | . | TGTGCCAGCAGTTACAGGGCCAGGGGAGGGCAAGAGACCCAGTACTTC | CASSYRARGGQETQYF